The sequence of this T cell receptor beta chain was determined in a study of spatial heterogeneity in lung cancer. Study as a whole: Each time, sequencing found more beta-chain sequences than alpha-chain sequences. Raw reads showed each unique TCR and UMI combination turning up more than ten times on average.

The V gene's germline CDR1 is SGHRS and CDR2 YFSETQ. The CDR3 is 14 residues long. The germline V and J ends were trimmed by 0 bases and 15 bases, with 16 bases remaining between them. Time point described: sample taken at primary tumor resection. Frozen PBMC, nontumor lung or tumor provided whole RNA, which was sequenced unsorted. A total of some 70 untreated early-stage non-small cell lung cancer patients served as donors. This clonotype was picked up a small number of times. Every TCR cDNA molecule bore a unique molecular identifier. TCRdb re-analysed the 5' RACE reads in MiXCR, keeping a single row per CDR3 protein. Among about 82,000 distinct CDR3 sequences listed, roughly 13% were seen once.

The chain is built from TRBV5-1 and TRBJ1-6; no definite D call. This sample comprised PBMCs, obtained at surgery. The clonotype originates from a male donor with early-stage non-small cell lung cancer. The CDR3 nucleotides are TGCGCCAGCAGCTTGGAGAGCACCCAAGCGGGCCTCCACTTT. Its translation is CASSLESTQAGLHF.